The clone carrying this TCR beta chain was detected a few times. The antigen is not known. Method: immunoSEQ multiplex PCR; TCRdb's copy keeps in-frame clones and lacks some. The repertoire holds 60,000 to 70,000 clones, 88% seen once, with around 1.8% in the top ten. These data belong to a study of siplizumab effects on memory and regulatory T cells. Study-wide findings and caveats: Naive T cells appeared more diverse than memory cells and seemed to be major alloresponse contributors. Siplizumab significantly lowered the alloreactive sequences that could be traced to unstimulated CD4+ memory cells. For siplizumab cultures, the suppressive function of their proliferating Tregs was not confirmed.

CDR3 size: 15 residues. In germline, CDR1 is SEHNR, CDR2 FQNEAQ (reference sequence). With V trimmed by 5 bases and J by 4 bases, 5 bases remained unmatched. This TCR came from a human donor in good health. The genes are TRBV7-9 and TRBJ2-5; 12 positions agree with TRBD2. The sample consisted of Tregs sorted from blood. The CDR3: CASSKGLAGPETQYF. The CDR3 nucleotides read TGTGCCAGCAGCAAAGGACTAGCGGGACCAGAGACCCAGTACTTC.